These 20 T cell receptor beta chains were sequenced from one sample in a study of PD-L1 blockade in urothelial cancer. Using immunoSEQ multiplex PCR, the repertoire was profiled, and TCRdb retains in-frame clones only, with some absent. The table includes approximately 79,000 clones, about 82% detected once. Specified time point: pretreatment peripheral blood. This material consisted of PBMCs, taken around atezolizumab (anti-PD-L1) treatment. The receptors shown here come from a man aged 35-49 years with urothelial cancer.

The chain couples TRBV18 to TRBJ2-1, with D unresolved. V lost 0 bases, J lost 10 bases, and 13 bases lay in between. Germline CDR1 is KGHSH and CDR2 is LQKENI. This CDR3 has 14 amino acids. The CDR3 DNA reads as TGTGCCAGCTCACCACCGGTCCAGTTTTACGAGCAGTTCTTC. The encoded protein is CASSPPVQFYEQFF.

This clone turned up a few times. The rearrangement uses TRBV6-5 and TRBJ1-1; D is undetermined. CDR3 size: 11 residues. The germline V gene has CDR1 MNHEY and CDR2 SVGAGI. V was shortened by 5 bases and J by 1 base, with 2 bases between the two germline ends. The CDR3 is CASSRNTEAFF. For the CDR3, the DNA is TGTGCCAGCAGTCGGAACACTGAAGCTTTCTTT.

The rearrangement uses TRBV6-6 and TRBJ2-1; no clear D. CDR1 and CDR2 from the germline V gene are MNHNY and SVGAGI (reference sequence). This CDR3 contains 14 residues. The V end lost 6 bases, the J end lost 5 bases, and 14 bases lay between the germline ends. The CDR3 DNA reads TGTGCCAGCAGATCCCCCGACATTCACAATGAGCAGTTCTTC. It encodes CASRSPDIHNEQFF.

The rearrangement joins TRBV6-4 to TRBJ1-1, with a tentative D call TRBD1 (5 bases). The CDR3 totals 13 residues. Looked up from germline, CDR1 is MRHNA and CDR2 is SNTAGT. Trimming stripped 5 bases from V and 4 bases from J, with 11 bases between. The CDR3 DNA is TGTGCCAGCAGTTCCGAAAGGGGCACTGAAGCTTTCTTT. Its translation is CASSSERGTEAFF.

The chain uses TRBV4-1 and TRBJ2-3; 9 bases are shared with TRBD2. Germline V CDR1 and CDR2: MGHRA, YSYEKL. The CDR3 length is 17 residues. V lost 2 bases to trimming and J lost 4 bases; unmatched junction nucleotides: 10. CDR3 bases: TGCGCCAGCAGCCAACCCCCGGTAGCGGGAGTCGCAGATACGCAGTATTTT. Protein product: CASSQPPVAGVADTQYF.

The CDR3 nucleotides read TGTGCCAGCAGCCATACCGGGACTAGGTCCGGGACCGGGGAGCTGTTTTTT. Protein sequence: CASSHTGTRSGTGELFF. V and J are TRBV7-3 and TRBJ2-2; 8 nucleotides line up with TRBD2. The CDR3 sequence is 17 residues long. Germline-derived CDR1 and CDR2 are SGHTA and FQGTGA. V was pared by 5 bases and J by 5 bases, with 13 bases of the junction left unmatched.

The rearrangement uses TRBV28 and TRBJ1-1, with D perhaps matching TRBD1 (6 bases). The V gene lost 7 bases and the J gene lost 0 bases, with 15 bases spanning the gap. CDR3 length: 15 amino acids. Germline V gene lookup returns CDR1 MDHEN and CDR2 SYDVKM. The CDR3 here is CASIRAGQLNTEAFF. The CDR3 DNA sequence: TGTGCCAGCATCCGTGCCGGACAGTTGAACACTGAAGCTTTCTTT.

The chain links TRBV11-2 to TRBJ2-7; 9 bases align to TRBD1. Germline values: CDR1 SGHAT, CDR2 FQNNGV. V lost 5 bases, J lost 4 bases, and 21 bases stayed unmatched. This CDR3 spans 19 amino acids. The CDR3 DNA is TGTGCCAGCAGCCCCCTGAACCGGGACAGGGCAAGAATGACATACGAGCAGTACTTC. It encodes CASSPLNRDRARMTYEQYF.

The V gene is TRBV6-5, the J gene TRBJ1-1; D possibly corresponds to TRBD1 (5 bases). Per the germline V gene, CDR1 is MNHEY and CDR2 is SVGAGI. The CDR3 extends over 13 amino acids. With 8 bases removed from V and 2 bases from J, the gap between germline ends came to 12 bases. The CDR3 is CASGGTENTEAFF. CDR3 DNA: TGTGCCAGCGGGGGGACGGAAAACACTGAAGCTTTCTTT.

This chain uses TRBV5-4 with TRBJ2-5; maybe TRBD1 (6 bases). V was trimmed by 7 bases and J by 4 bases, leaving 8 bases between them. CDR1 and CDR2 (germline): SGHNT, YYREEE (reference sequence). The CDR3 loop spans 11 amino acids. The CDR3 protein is CASGTSETQYF. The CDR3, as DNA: TGTGCCAGCGGGACATCAGAGACCCAGTACTTC.

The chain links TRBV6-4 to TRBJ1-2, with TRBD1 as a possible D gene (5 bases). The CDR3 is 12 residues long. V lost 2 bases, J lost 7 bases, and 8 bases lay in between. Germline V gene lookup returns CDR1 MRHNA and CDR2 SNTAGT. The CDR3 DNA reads TGTGCCAGCAGTGACAATGGGGCTGGCTACACCTTC. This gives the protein CASSDNGAGYTF.

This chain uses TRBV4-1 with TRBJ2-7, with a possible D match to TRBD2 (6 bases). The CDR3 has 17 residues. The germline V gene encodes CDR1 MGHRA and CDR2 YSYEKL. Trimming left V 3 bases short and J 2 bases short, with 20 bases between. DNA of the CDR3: TGCGCCAGCAGCCACCTCTGGCGGAGCGGGCCTCCCTACGAGCAGTACTTC. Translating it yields CASSHLWRSGPPYEQYF.

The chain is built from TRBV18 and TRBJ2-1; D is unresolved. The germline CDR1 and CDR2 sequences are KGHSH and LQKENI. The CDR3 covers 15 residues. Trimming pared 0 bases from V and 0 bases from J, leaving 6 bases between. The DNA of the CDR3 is TGTGCCAGCTCACCACCTGTCAGCTCCTACAATGAGCAGTTCTTC. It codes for CASSPPVSSYNEQFF.

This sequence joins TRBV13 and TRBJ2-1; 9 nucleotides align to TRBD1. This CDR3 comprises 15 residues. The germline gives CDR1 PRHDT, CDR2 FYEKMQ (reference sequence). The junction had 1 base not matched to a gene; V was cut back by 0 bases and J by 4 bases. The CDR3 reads CASSLGTGGYNEQFF. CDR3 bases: TGTGCCAGCAGCTTAGGGACAGGGGGATACAATGAGCAGTTCTTC.

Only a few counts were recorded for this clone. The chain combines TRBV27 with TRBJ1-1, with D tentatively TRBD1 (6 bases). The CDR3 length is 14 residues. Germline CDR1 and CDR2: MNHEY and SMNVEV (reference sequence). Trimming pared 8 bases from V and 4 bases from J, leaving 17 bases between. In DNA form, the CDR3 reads TGTGCCAGCGCGGATTTGGGGGCCAGCACTGAAGCTTTCTTT. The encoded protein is CASADLGASTEAFF.

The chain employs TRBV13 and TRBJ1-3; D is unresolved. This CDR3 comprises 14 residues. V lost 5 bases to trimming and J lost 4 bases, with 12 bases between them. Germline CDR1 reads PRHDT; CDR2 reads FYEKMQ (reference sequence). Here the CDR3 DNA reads TGTGCCAGCAGCCCTTTAGCGTACGGAAACACCATATATTTT. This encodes CASSPLAYGNTIYF.

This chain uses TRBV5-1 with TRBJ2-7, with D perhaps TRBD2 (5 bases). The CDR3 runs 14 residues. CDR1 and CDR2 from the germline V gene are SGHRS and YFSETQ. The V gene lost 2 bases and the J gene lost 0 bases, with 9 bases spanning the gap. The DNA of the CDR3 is TGCGCCAGCAGCTTAACGGGGTACTCCTACGAGCAGTACTTC. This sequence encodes CASSLTGYSYEQYF.

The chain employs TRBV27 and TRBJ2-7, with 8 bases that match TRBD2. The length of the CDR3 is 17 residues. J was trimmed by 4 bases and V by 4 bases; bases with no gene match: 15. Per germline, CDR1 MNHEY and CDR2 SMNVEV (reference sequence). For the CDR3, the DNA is TGTGCCAGCAGTTCCATCTTTGGGACTAGTAAGCCATACGAGCAGTACTTC. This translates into CASSSIFGTSKPYEQYF.

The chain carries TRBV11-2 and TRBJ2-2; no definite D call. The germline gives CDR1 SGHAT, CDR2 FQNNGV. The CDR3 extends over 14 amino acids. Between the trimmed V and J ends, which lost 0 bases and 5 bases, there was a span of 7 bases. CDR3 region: CASSLEFPTGELFF. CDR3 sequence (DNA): TGTGCCAGCAGCTTAGAGTTCCCGACCGGGGAGCTGTTTTTT.

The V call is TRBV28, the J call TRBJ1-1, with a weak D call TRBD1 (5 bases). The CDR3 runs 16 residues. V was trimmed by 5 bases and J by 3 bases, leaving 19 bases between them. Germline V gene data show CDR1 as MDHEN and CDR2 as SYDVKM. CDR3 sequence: CASSSPAPGADTEAFF. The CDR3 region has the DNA TGTGCCAGCAGTAGTCCCGCCCCTGGGGCGGACACTGAAGCTTTCTTT.